Below, 16 T cell receptor beta chains from the same sample are listed, as sequenced in a study of blood T cell repertoires in COVID-19. The repertoire was sequenced with immunoSEQ multiplex PCR; TCRdb's copy has only in-frame clones and lacks some. The data show about 80,000 clones, with 88% seen just once and about 7% held by the top ten. Specimen: peripheral blood. These TCRs come from a man between 65 and 85 years old with acute or convalescent COVID-19.

The chain links TRBV7-2 to TRBJ1-3; tentative D call: TRBD1 (6 bases). This CDR3 contains 16 residues. Germline-derived CDR1 and CDR2 are SGHTA and FQGNSA. Trimming took 1 base from V and 3 from J, leaving 13 bases between them. The CDR3 loop reads CASSLEAGDVGNTIYF. CDR3 nucleotides: TGTGCCAGCAGCTTAGAGGCAGGGGATGTTGGAAACACCATATATTTT.

This clone was picked up one time. The chain combines TRBV19 with TRBJ1-1, with 7 bases aligning to TRBD1. Trimming at V came to 5 bases and at J to 0 bases, leaving 9 bases not matched to a gene. CDR1 is LNHDA and CDR2 is SQIVND in the germline V gene (reference sequence). The CDR3 contains 16 residues. Here the CDR3 reads CASSPGPGQLNTEAFF. The DNA of the CDR3 is TGTGCCAGTAGTCCCGGACCGGGACAGCTGAACACTGAAGCTTTCTTT.

The chain uses TRBV5-1 and TRBJ2-7; 8 bases are shared with TRBD2. The CDR3 sequence is 15 residues long. Germline V gene sequence: CDR1 SGHRS, CDR2 YFSETQ. V gave up 0 bases and J gave up 5 bases; unmatched junction bases: 7. The CDR3 DNA sequence: TGCGCCAGCAGCTTGGAAGGGACTAGGAACCACGAGCAGTACTTC. Amino acid sequence: CASSLEGTRNHEQYF.

The sample holds one count of this clone. V usage is TRBV2 and J usage is TRBJ1-6; 8 nucleotides agree with TRBD1. This CDR3 has 13 residues. Germline values: CDR1 SNHLY, CDR2 FYNNEI. The ends lost 2 bases at V and 13 bases at J; junction bases unmatched: 4. This chain's CDR3 is CASSEYDRGPLHF. CDR3 DNA sequence: TGTGCCAGCAGTGAATATGACAGGGGTCCCCTCCACTTT.

This clone was counted only a few times. The J gene is TRBJ1-5, the V gene TRBV19; 7 nucleotides match TRBD1. V was clipped by 3 bases and J by 0 bases; unmatched bases: 2. The V gene's germline CDR1 is LNHDA and CDR2 SQIVND (reference sequence). This CDR3 contains 15 residues. The CDR3 DNA sequence: TGTGCCAGTAGTATGGGACAGCTTAGCAATCAGCCCCAGCATTTT. Translating gives CASSMGQLSNQPQHF. Using reference TRBV19 and TRBJ1-5 for the parts outside the CDR3, the full variable domain is DGGITQSPKYLFRKEGQNVTLSCEQNLNHDAMYWYRQDPGQGLRLIYYSQIVNDFQKGDIAEGYSVSREKKESFPLTVTSAQKNPTAFYLCASSMGQLSNQPQHFGDGTRLSIL.

The chain recombines TRBV5-4 with TRBJ2-3; no reliable D call. Deletions cut 2 bases from V and 2 bases from J, with 9 bases between. CDR1 is SGHNT, CDR2 YYREEE, per germline (reference sequence). The CDR3 runs 14 residues. The CDR3 nucleotides are TGTGCCAGCAGCTTCGACTCGCACACAGATACGCAGTATTTT. Translation: CASSFDSHTDTQYF.

This sequence joins TRBV6-1 and TRBJ1-5; weak D call: TRBD1 (6 bases). CDR3 length: 17 residues. Germline V gives CDR1 MNHNS, CDR2 SASEGT. The V end lost 4 bases, the J end lost 1 base, and 17 bases lay between the germline ends. The chain's CDR3 is CASSGPLRGRSNQPQHF. The CDR3, as DNA: TGTGCCAGCAGTGGGCCCCTGCGGGGGCGAAGCAATCAGCCCCAGCATTTT.

The chain employs TRBV7-2 and TRBJ2-7, with 10 nucleotides matching TRBD1. V was pared by 5 bases and J by 2 bases, with 6 bases of the junction left unmatched. This CDR3 region has 15 residues. CDR1 is SGHTA and CDR2 is FQGNSA in the germline V gene. For the CDR3, the DNA is TGTGCCAGCAGCGCCGACAGGGGGCTAGCCTACGAGCAGTACTTC. This sequence encodes CASSADRGLAYEQYF.

The genes are TRBV7-9 and TRBJ2-7; a possible D gene is TRBD1 (5 bases). From germline, CDR1 is SEHNR and CDR2 FQNEAQ (reference sequence). The CDR3 extends over 13 amino acids. Deletions cut 3 bases from V and 7 bases from J, with 13 bases between. CDR3 DNA sequence: TGTGCCAGCAGCTTGGTAGGGGTCCGGGAGCAGTACTTC. Its translation: CASSLVGVREQYF.

This clone was observed a single time. The genes are TRBV6-1 and TRBJ1-5; 8 nucleotides align to TRBD1. V was pared by 4 bases and J by 2 bases, with 13 bases of the junction left unmatched. In germline, CDR1 is MNHNS, CDR2 SASEGT. This CDR3 comprises 18 residues. In DNA form, the CDR3 reads TGTGCCAGCAGTGCCCCCTCGACAGGGGCGGAGGGCAATCAGCCCCAGCATTTT. Its protein is CASSAPSTGAEGNQPQHF.

The rearrangement joins TRBV5-8 to TRBJ2-1; a possible D gene is TRBD2 (6 bases). V lost 1 base and J lost 1, with 15 bases in between. Germline CDR1 SGHTS, CDR2 YDEGEE. The CDR3 extends over 17 amino acids. CDR3 loop: CASSLHASVDSYNEQFF. The CDR3 DNA follows: TGTGCCAGCAGCTTGCACGCTAGCGTTGATTCCTACAATGAGCAGTTCTTC. Looking up the rest from reference TRBV5-8 and TRBJ2-1 gives the full variable domain: EAGVTQSPTHLIKTRGQQATLRCSPISGHTSVYWYQQALGLGLQFLLWYDEGEERNRGNFPPRFSGRQFPNYSSELNVNALELEDSALYLCASSLHASVDSYNEQFFGPGTRLTVL.

This clone was observed once. The rearrangement uses TRBV5-1 and TRBJ2-3; 8 nucleotides agree with TRBD2. The CDR3 has 15 amino acids. Trimming removed 0 bases from V and 1 base from J; junction bases left unmatched: 1. CDR1 and CDR2 (germline): SGHRS, YFSETQ. This CDR3 reads CASSLVLAGTDTQYF. The CDR3 DNA sequence: TGCGCCAGCAGCTTGGTACTAGCGGGCACAGATACGCAGTATTTT.

This sequence joins TRBV18 and TRBJ1-2, with TRBD1 matching 7 bases. The CDR3 has 14 residues. Germline lookup yields CDR1 KGHSH and CDR2 LQKENI. After removal of 6 bases from V and 5 bases from J, the junction contained 9 bases not matched to a gene. The CDR3 sequence: CASSYGTALYGYTF. In DNA form, the CDR3 reads TGTGCCAGCTCGTACGGGACAGCCTTATATGGCTACACCTTC. The whole variable domain, filled in from reference TRBV18 and TRBJ1-2, reads NAGVMQNPRHLVRRRGQEARLRCSPMKGHSHVYWYRQLPEEGLKFMVYLQKENIIDESGMPKERFSAEFPKEGPSILRIQQVVRGDSAAYFCASSYGTALYGYTFGSGTRLTVV.

J is TRBJ1-5 and V is TRBV24-1; 9 positions match TRBD1. CDR1 is KGHDR and CDR2 is SFDVKD in the germline V gene. The junction had 6 bases not matched to a gene; V was cut back by 9 bases and J by 4 bases. The length of the CDR3 is 14 residues. CDR3 DNA sequence: TGTGCCACCGGAACAGGGGGCGGAAATCAGCCCCAGCATTTT. Amino acid sequence: CATGTGGGNQPQHF.

The chain links TRBV30 to TRBJ1-2, with 8 bases aligning to TRBD1. The length of the CDR3 is 15 residues. V shed 5 bases, J shed 2 bases, and the junction held 10 bases outside the gene matches. Germline V gene lookup returns CDR1 GTSNPN and CDR2 SVGIG (reference sequence). The CDR3 here is CAWDNGQGNNYGYTF. CDR3 nucleotides: TGTGCCTGGGATAATGGACAGGGCAACAACTATGGCTACACCTTC.

The rearrangement joins TRBV5-1 to TRBJ1-1, with 7 bases lining up with TRBD1. From germline, CDR1 is SGHRS and CDR2 YFSETQ. There are 15 residues in the CDR3. V gave up 4 bases and J gave up 5 bases; unmatched junction bases: 11. CDR3 sequence reads: CASSRATQGSTEAFF. In DNA form, the CDR3 reads TGCGCCAGCAGCCGGGCCACACAGGGGTCGACTGAAGCTTTCTTT. Variable domain in full (rest from reference TRBV5-1 and TRBJ1-1): KAGVTQTPRYLIKTRGQQVTLSCSPISGHRSVSWYQQTPGQGLQFLFEYFSETQRNKGNFPGRFSGRQFSNSRSEMNVSTLELGDSALYLCASSRATQGSTEAFFGQGTRLTVV.